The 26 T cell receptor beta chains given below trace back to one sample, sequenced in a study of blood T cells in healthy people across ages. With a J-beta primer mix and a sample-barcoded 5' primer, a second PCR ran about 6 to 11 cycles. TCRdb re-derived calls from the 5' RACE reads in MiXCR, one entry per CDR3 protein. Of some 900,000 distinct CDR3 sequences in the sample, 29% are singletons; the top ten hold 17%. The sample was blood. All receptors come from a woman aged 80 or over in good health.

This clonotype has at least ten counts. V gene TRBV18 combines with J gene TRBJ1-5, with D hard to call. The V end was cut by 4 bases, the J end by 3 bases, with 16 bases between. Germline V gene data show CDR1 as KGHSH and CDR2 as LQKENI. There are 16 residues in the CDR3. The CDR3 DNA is TGTGCCAGCTCACTCACGCCCGGACTGTTCAATCAGCCCCAGCATTTT. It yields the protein CASSLTPGLFNQPQHF.

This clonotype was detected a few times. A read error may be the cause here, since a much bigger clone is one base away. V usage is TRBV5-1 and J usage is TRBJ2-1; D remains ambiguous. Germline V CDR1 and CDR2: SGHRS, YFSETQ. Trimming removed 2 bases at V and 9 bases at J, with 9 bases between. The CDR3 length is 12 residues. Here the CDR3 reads CASSFGSIEQFF. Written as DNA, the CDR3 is TGCGCCAGCAGCTTTGGGTCCATTGAGCAGTTCTTC.

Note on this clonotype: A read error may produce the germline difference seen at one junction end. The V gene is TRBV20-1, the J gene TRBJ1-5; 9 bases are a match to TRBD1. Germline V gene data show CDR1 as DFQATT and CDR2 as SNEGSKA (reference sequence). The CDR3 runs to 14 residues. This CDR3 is CSVRETGGNQPQHF. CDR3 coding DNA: TGCAGTGTTAGAGAGACAGGGGGTAATCAGCCCCAGCATTTT.

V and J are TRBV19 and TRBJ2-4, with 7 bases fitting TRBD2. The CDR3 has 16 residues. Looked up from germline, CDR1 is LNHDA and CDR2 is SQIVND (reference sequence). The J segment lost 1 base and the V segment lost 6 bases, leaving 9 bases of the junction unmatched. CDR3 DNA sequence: TGTGCCAGTAGACCGGCGGGGGATGTGGCCAAAAACATTCAGTACTTC. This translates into CASRPAGDVAKNIQYF.

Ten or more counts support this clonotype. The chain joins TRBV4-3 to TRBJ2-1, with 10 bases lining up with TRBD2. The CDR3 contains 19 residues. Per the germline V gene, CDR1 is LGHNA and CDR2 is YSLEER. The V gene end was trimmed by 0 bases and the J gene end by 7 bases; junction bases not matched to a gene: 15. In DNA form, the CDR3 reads TGCGCCAGCAGCCAAGAATCGGGTTCCCTAGCGGGGGCGAAAAATGAGCAGTTCTTC. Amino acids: CASSQESGSLAGAKNEQFF.

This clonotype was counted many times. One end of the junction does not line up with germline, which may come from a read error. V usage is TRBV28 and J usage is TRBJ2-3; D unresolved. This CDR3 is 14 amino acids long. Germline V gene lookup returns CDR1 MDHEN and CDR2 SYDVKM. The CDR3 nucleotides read TGTGCCAGCAGTTTACGCCATAACACAAATACGCAGTATTTT. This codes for CASSLRHNTNTQYF.

The CDR3 bases are TGCAGTGCTAGGCCCGGGACCTCCTACGAGCAGTACTTC. Its translation is CSARPGTSYEQYF. This rearrangement joins TRBV20-1 to TRBJ2-7, with D possibly called TRBD1 or TRBD2 (5 bases each). The CDR3 consists of 13 residues. V gave up 3 bases and J gave up 0 bases, with 9 bases separating them. CDR1 DFQATT and CDR2 SNEGSKA come from the germline V gene (reference sequence).

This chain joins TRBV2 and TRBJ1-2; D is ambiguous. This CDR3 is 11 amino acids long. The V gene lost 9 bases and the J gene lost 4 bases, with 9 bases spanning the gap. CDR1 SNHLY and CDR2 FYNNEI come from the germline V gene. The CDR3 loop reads CARSQSYGYTF. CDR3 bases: TGTGCCAGATCTCAAAGCTATGGCTACACCTTC.

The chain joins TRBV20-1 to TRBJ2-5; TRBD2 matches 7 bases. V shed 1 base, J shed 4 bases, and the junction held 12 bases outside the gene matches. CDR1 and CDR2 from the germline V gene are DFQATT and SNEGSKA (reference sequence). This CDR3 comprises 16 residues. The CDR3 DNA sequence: TGCAGTGCTAGAGCCCACGGGGAGGGGCAGTTAGAGACCCAGTACTTC. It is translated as CSARAHGEGQLETQYF.

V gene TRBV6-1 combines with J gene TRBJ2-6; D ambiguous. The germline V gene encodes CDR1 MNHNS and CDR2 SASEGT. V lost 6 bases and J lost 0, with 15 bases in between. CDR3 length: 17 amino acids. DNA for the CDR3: TGTGCCAGCAGAGGACCGCAGTTAATCTCTGGGGCCAACGTCCTGACTTTC. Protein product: CASRGPQLISGANVLTF.

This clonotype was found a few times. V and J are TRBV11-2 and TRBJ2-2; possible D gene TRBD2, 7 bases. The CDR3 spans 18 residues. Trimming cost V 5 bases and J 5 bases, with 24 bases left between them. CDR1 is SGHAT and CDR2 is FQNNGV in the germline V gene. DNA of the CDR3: TGTGCCAGCAGCCCCACACTAGTCGCGGGGGCGGGTACCGGGGAGCTGTTTTTT. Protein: CASSPTLVAGAGTGELFF.

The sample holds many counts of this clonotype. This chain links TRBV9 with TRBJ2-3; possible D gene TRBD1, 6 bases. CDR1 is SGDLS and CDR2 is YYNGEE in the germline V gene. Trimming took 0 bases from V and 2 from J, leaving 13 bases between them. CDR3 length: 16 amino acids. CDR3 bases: TGTGCCAGCAGCGTAGTCATGGGGGCGACCACAGATACGCAGTATTTT. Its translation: CASSVVMGATTDTQYF.

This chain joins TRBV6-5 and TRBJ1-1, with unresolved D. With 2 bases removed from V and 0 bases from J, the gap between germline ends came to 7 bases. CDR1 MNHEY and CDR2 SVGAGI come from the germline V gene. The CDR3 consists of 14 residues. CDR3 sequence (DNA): TGTGCCAGCAGTTACAGGTACATGAACACTGAAGCTTTCTTT. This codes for CASSYRYMNTEAFF.

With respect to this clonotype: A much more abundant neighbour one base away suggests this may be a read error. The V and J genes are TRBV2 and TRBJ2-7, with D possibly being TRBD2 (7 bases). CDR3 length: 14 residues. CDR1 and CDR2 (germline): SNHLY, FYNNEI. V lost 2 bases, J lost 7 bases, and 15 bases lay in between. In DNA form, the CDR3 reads TGTGCCAGCAGTGAAAGGGGGGGCTACAATGAGCAGTACTTC. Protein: CASSERGGYNEQYF.

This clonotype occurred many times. CDR3 in amino acids: CASSLDRTSSNEQFF. CDR3 nucleotide sequence: TGTGCCAGCAGCTTAGATAGGACTAGTAGCAATGAGCAGTTCTTC. This sequence joins TRBV11-2 and TRBJ2-1; TRBD2 matches 7 bases. CDR3 size: 15 residues. Per germline, CDR1 SGHAT and CDR2 FQNNGV. V lost 0 bases and J lost 6; bases outside the gene matches: 5.

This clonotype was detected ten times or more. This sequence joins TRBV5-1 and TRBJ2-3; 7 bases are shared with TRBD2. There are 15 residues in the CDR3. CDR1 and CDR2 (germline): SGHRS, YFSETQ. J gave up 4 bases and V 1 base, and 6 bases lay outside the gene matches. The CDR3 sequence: CASSLYRGGADTQYF. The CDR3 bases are TGCGCCAGCAGCTTGTATCGGGGAGGGGCAGATACGCAGTATTTT.

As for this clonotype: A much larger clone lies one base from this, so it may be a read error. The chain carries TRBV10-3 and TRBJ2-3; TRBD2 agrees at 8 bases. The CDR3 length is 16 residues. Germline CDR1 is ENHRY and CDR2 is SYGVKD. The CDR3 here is CAISDRSGGVTDAQYF. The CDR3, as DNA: TGTGCCATCAGTGATCGGAGCGGGGGAGTCACAGATGCGCAGTATTTT.

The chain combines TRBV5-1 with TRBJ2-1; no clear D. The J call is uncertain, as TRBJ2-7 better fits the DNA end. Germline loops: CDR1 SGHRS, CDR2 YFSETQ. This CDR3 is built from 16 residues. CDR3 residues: CASSLGAGLSYNEQYF. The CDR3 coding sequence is TGCGCCAGCAGCTTGGGGGCAGGTCTCTCCTACAATGAGCAGTACTTC.

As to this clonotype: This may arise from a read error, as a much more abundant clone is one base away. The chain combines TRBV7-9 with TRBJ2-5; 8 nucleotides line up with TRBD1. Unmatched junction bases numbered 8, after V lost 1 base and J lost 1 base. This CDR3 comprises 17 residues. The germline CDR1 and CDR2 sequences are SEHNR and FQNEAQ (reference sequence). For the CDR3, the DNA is TGTGCCAGCAGCTTAGAAGTGGGGACAGGCGTCCAAGAGACCCAGTACTTC. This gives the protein CASSLEVGTGVQETQYF. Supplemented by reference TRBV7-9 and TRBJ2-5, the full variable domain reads DTGVSQNPRHKITKRGQNVTFRCDPISEHNRLYWYRQTLGQGPEFLTYFQNEAQLEKSRLLSDRFSAERPKGSFSTLEIQRTEQGDSAMYLCASSLEVGTGVQETQYFGPGTRLLVL.

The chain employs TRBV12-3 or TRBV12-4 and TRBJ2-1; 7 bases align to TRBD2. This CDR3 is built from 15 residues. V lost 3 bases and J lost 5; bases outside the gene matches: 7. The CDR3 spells CASSFLTSQDNEQFF. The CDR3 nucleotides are TGTGCCAGCAGTTTTTTGACTAGCCAGGACAATGAGCAGTTCTTC.

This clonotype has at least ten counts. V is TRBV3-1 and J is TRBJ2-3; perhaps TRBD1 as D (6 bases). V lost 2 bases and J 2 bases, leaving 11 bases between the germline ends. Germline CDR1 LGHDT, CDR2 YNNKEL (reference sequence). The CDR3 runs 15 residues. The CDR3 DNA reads TGTGCCAGCAGCCAATTTGGGGACAACACAGATACGCAGTATTTT. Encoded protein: CASSQFGDNTDTQYF.

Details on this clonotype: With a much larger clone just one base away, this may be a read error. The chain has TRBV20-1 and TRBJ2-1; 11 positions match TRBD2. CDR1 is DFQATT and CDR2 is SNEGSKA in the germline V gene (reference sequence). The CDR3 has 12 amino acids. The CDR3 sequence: CRARLAGGLQFF. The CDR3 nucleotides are TGCAGGGCTAGATTAGCGGGGGGGTTACAGTTCTTC.

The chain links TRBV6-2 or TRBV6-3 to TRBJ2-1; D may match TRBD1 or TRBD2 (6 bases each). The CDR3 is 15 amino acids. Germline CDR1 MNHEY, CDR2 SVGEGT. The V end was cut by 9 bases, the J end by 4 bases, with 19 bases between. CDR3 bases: TGTGCCAGTAGGAGGGCCGGGACAACTTACAATGAGCAGTTCTTC. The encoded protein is CASRRAGTTYNEQFF.

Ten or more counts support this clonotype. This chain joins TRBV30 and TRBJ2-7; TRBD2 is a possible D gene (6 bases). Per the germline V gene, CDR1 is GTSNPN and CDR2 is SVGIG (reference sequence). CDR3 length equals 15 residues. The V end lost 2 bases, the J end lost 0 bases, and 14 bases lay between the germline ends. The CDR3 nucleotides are TGTGCCTGGAGTATCGGAGGACTAAGCTCCTACGAGCAGTACTTC. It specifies CAWSIGGLSSYEQYF.

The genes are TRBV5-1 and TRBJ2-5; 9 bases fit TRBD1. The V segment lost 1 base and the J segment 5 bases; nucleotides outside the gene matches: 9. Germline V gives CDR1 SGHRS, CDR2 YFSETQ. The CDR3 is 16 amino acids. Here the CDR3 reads CASSLFGDRELETQYF. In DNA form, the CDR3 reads TGCGCCAGCAGCTTGTTTGGGGACAGGGAGTTGGAGACCCAGTACTTC. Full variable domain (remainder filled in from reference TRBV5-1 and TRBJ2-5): KAGVTQTPRYLIKTRGQQVTLSCSPISGHRSVSWYQQTPGQGLQFLFEYFSETQRNKGNFPGRFSGRQFSNSRSEMNVSTLELGDSALYLCASSLFGDRELETQYFGPGTRLLVL.

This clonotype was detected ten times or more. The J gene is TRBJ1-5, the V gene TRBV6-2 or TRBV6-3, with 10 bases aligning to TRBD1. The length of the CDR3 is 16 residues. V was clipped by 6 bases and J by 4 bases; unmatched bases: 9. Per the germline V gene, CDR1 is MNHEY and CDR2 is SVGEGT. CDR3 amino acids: CASRRTTGGTNQPQHF. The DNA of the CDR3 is TGTGCCAGCAGACGAACGACAGGGGGCACAAATCAGCCCCAGCATTTT.